This T cell receptor (beta chain) was recorded in a study of CD8 T cells in ankylosing spondylitis. General study points: Significant enrichment of disease-linked clones was reported in matched ankylosing spondylitis synovial fluid. Both synovial fluid and blood in reactive arthritis had previously been reported to carry some motif variants.

Making use of molecular barcodes, quantitative 5'-RACE generated TCR beta libraries. TCRdb processed the 5' RACE reads anew with MiXCR; each CDR3 protein has one entry. Here the sample spans about 240,000 distinct CDR3 sequences, approximately 12% being singletons. Ten or more counts support this clonotype. Its antigen remains unidentified. V lost 0 bases and J lost 1, with 9 bases in between. This CDR3 spans 15 amino acids. Germline values: CDR1 SGHRS, CDR2 YFSETQ. The chain has TRBV5-1 and TRBJ2-3, with a tentative D call TRBD2 (5 bases). Input material: blood, either unsorted or a sorted T cell fraction (not recorded which). This receptor was identified in a male donor with ankylosing spondylitis or in good health (not recorded which). The CDR3 DNA is TGCGCCAGCAGCTTGGGGAAGGGAGGCACAGATACGCAGTATTTT. It yields the protein CASSLGKGGTDTQYF.